The clone carrying this TCR beta chain was observed a handful of times. The data originate from a study of control samples from healthy donors and cancer patients. Method: immunoSEQ multiplex PCR; TCRdb's copy keeps in-frame clones and lacks some. The table includes 100,000 to 150,000 clones, roughly 84% detected once. This CDR3 has 12 amino acids. Germline CDR1 SGHNT, CDR2 YYREEE (reference sequence). Trimming took 1 base from V and 7 from J, leaving 8 bases between them. This chain links TRBV5-4 with TRBJ1-1; D ambiguous. Sequencing was done on a sample of blood. This clonotype originated in a man in his forties in good health. For the CDR3, the DNA is TGTGCCAGCAGCTTGTCAGACCTTGAAGCTTTCTTT. It is translated as CASSLSDLEAFF. Supplemented by reference TRBV5-4 and TRBJ1-1, the full variable domain reads ETGVTQSPTHLIKTRGQQVTLRCSSQSGHNTVSWYQQALGQGPQFIFQYYREEENGRGNFPPRFSGLQFPNYSSELNVNALELDDSALYLCASSLSDLEAFFGQGTRLTVV.